This TCR beta chain was captured in a study of OX40 agonist ivuxolimab in advanced cancers. Turning to the study itself: A diagnosis of hepatocellular carcinoma, melanoma, renal cell or head and neck cancer was present in dose-escalation patients. Overall study findings and caveats: Circulating CD4+ and CD8+ T cells showed clonal expansion by week 6 at 0.1 to 3.0 mg/kg.

This table comes from immunoSEQ multiplex PCR, and its TCRdb copy is limited to in-frame clones, with some not included. The sample includes around 76,000 clones, 75% to 85% of them seen just once. For this clone: Antigen: not known.

V lost 0 bases and J lost 5, with 16 bases in between. Per germline, CDR1 MGHRA and CDR2 YSYEKL. This CDR3 contains 16 residues. The specimen comprised CD4+ or CD8+ T cells sorted from blood, sampled in a trial of the OX40 agonist ivuxolimab. This clonotype originated in an adult with an advanced solid tumor such as melanoma, head and neck, liver or kidney cancer. The chain couples TRBV4-1 to TRBJ1-2, with a possible D match to TRBD1 (5 bases). The CDR3 region is CASSQDRIRAGYGYTF. In DNA, the CDR3 is TGCGCCAGCAGCCAAGATCGGATAAGGGCAGGGTATGGCTACACCTTC.